This passage covers 8 T cell receptor beta chains from one sample sequenced in a study of blood T cell repertoires in COVID-19. Data came from immunoSEQ multiplex PCR; TCRdb stores just in-frame clones and leaves some out. This repertoire shows around 400,000 clones, around 87% found once; its top ten account for 8.5% to 12%. Material for sequencing was peripheral blood. The receptors stem from a woman in her twenties or thirties with COVID-19, enrolled during active disease.

The chain employs TRBV5-6 and TRBJ2-2, with D hard to call. CDR1 is SGHDT, CDR2 YYEEEE, per germline. V lost 0 bases and J lost 8, with 5 bases in between. This CDR3 contains 12 residues. Here the CDR3 DNA reads TGTGCCAGCAGCTTGGTATTAGGGGAGCTGTTTTTT. Translating it yields CASSLVLGELFF.

V is TRBV27 and J is TRBJ1-5; D unresolved. The germline CDR1 and CDR2 sequences are MNHEY and SMNVEV (reference sequence). With 3 bases removed from V and 5 bases from J, the gap between germline ends came to 11 bases. There are 14 residues in the CDR3. CDR3 protein: CASSFGRLYQPQHF. As DNA, the CDR3 is TGTGCCAGCAGTTTTGGGAGGTTGTATCAGCCCCAGCATTTT.

V gene TRBV6-5 combines with J gene TRBJ2-7, with TRBD2 as a possible D gene (5 bases). With 7 bases removed from V and 0 bases from J, the gap between germline ends came to 16 bases. Germline loops: CDR1 MNHEY, CDR2 SVGAGI. The CDR3 length is 15 residues. The CDR3 here is CASKKRRASSYEQYF. CDR3 nucleotides: TGTGCCAGCAAAAAACGGCGGGCGAGCTCCTACGAGCAGTACTTC.

The genes are TRBV5-5 and TRBJ1-2, with D unresolved. Germline CDR1 and CDR2: SGHKS and YYEKEE (reference sequence). Between the trimmed V and J ends, which lost 0 bases and 6 bases, there was a span of 12 bases. The CDR3 totals 14 residues. The CDR3 here is CASSLEVTANGYTF. The CDR3 bases are TGTGCCAGCAGCTTGGAAGTAACAGCCAATGGCTACACCTTC.

This clone was found a few times. The chain recombines TRBV30 with TRBJ1-3; D might be TRBD1 (5 bases). With 2 bases removed from V and 3 bases from J, the gap between germline ends came to 14 bases. The CDR3 has 15 residues. Germline V gene data show CDR1 as GTSNPN and CDR2 as SVGIG (reference sequence). The CDR3 loop reads CAWSPGGANGNTIYF. The CDR3 coding sequence is TGTGCCTGGAGTCCTGGCGGGGCCAATGGAAACACCATATATTTT.

The gene calls are TRBV27 and TRBJ1-1; the D is unclear. This CDR3 spans 14 amino acids. Germline CDR1 and CDR2: MNHEY and SMNVEV (reference sequence). Trimming removed 4 bases at V and 1 base at J, with 10 bases between. This chain's CDR3 is CASSSTTGNTEAFF. The CDR3 region has the DNA TGTGCCAGCAGTTCTACGACGGGGAACACTGAAGCTTTCTTT.

V gene TRBV14 combines with J gene TRBJ2-7; D is ambiguous. Between the trimmed V and J ends, which lost 3 bases and 7 bases, there was a span of 19 bases. The CDR3 loop spans 15 amino acids. Germline CDR1 SGHDN, CDR2 FVKESK. The CDR3 sequence: CASSHVNTLKEEQYF. CDR3 bases: TGTGCCAGCAGCCACGTAAACACCCTTAAGGAGGAGCAGTACTTC.

The chain carries TRBV2 and TRBJ1-5; 7 bases agree with TRBD1. The CDR3 loop spans 15 amino acids. With V trimmed by 3 bases and J by 0 bases, 2 bases remained unmatched. Germline V CDR1 and CDR2: SNHLY, FYNNEI. The DNA of the CDR3 is TGTGCCAGCAGTGAGGGACAGTATAGCAATCAGCCCCAGCATTTT. It translates to CASSEGQYSNQPQHF.